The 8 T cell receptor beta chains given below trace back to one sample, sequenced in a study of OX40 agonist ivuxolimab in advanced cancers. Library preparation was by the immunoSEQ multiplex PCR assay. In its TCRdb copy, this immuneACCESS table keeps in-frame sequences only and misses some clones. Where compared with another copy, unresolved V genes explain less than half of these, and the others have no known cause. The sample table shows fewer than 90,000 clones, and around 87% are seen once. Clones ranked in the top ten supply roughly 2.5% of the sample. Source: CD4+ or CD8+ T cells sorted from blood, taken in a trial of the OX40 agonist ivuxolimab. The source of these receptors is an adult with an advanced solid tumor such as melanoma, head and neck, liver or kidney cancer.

For the CDR3, the DNA is TGTGCCAGCAGCTTGGGACTAGCGGGGATCGAGCAGTACGTC. Translating it yields CASSLGLAGIEQYV. The chain uses TRBV5-4 and TRBJ2-7; TRBD2 matches at 11 bases. Germline V lookup: CDR1 SGHNT, CDR2 YYREEE (reference sequence). The V and J ends lost 0 bases and 6 bases, in that order; junction bases with no gene match: 2. The CDR3 runs 14 residues.

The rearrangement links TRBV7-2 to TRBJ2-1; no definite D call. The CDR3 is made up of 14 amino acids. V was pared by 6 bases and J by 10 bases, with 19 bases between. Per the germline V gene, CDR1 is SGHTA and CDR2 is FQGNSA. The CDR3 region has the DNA TGTGCCAGCAGGGAAATGGGGATCTTACAGGAGCAGTTCTTC. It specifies CASREMGILQEQFF.

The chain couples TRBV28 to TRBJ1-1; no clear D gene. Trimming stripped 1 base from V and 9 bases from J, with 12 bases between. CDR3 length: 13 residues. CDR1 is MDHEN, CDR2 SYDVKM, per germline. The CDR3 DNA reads TGTGCCAGCAGTTTATTCTACGGGATTAAAGCTTTCTTT. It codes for CASSLFYGIKAFF.

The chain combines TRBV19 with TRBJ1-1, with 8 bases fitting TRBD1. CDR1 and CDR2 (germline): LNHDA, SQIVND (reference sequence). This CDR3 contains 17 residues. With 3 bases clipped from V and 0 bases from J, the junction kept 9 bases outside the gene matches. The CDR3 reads CASSIGQGAFMNTEAFF. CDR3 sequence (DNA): TGTGCCAGTAGTATTGGCCAGGGGGCCTTCATGAACACTGAAGCTTTCTTT.

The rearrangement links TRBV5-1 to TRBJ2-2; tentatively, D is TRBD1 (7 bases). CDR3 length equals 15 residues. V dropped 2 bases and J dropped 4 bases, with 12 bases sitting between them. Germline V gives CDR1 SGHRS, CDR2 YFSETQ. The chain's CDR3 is CASSFTGEVTGELFF. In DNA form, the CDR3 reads TGCGCCAGCAGCTTCACAGGGGAGGTCACCGGGGAGCTGTTTTTT.

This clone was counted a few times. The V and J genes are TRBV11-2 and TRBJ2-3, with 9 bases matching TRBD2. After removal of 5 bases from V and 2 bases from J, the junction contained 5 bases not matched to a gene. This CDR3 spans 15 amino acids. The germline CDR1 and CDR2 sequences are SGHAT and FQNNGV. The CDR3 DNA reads TGTGCCAGCAGCCCGACTAGCGGATACACAGATACGCAGTATTTT. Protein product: CASSPTSGYTDTQYF.

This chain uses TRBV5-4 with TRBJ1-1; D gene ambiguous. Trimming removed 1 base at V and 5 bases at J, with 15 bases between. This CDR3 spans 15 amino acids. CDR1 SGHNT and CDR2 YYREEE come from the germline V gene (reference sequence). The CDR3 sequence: CASSLLLGSGTEAFF. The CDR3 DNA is TGTGCCAGCAGCTTGCTTCTTGGGTCTGGGACTGAAGCTTTCTTT. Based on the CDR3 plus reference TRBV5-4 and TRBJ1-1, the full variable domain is ETGVTQSPTHLIKTRGQQVTLRCSSQSGHNTVSWYQQALGQGPQFIFQYYREEENGRGNFPPRFSGLQFPNYSSELNVNALELDDSALYLCASSLLLGSGTEAFFGQGTRLTVV.

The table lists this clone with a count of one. The CDR3 nucleotides read TGTGCCAGCAGTTCTACCGGGACAAAGGGTGAAAAACTGTTTTTT. Translating it yields CASSSTGTKGEKLFF. The chain has TRBV27 and TRBJ1-4, with D possibly matching TRBD1 (6 bases). Germline V gene data show CDR1 as MNHEY and CDR2 as SMNVEV (reference sequence). The CDR3 consists of 15 residues. Trimming left V 4 bases short and J 7 bases short, with 16 bases between.